The TCR beta chain described here comes from a study of cytomegalovirus exposure and HLA in healthy donors. PCR used 60 Vbeta primers and 13 Jbeta primers. TCRdb's table, derived via immunoSEQ multiplex PCR, lists solely in-frame clones and lacks some. The table has 65,000 to 90,000 clones, 75% seen once; the top ten hold roughly 12%. The CDR3 runs 14 residues. J was trimmed by 2 bases and V by 4 bases; bases with no gene match: 1. Per the germline V gene, CDR1 is SGHNT and CDR2 is YYREEE (reference sequence). This chain links TRBV5-4 with TRBJ2-5; 11 bases fit TRBD1. This receptor was obtained from a man aged 70 or older in good health and CMV-seronegative. The specimen was PBMCs. The CDR3 nucleotides read TGTGCCAGCAGCCGGGACAGGGGGCAAGAGACCCAGTACTTC. This gives the protein CASSRDRGQETQYF.